One and the same sample provided the 27 T cell receptor beta chains below, sequenced in a study of T cell repertoires in cytomegalovirus infection. Their target antigens are unknown. TCRdb itself ran the reads through MiXCR, one entry per CDR3 protein. The table records 450,000 to 550,000 distinct CDR3 sequences, roughly 43% of them present only once. The sequencing used cultured PBMCs, collected from culture after CMV antigen stimulation. The receptor set was obtained from a human donor in good health (CMV status not recorded). Some clones in this sample may be carry-over from other donors' samples.

The CDR3, as DNA: TGTGCCAGCAGCGACTTGACAGGGGGCGAGGCAGATACGCAGTATTTT. Amino acids: CASSDLTGGEADTQYF. V and J are TRBV7-9 and TRBJ2-3, with 10 bases that match TRBD1. With V trimmed by 5 bases and J by 4 bases, 9 bases remained unmatched. This CDR3 region has 16 residues. Germline CDR1 SEHNR, CDR2 FQNEAQ (reference sequence).

The gene calls are TRBV6-2 or TRBV6-3 and TRBJ2-5; D not certain. Trimming stripped 6 bases from V and 1 base from J, with 6 bases between. Germline V gives CDR1 MNHEY, CDR2 SVGEGT. The length of the CDR3 is 12 residues. CDR3 protein: CASSYLQETQYF. The CDR3, as DNA: TGTGCCAGCAGCTACCTCCAAGAGACCCAGTACTTC.

The chain joins TRBV18 to TRBJ1-6; 7 bases agree with TRBD1. The CDR3 runs 15 residues. Trimming took 3 bases from V and 4 from J; bases not matched to a gene: 3. Germline V lookup: CDR1 KGHSH, CDR2 LQKENI. CDR3 residues: CASSPRDSYNSPLHF. DNA of the CDR3: TGTGCCAGCTCACCCCGGGACAGTTATAATTCACCCCTCCACTTT.

V and J are TRBV7-2 and TRBJ1-2; D call uncertain. CDR1 and CDR2 from the germline V gene are SGHTA and FQGNSA. The CDR3 is 14 residues long. V was clipped by 5 bases and J by 3 bases, with 13 bases between them. Here the CDR3 reads CASSRRGMDYGYTF. The DNA of the CDR3 is TGTGCCAGCAGCCGTCGGGGAATGGACTATGGCTACACCTTC.

This clonotype has a count of ten or more. The rearrangement uses TRBV7-2 and TRBJ2-1; TRBD1 matches at 10 bases. V was pared by 5 bases and J by 4 bases, with 5 bases of the junction left unmatched. This CDR3 has 15 residues. Germline CDR1 SGHTA, CDR2 FQGNSA. CDR3 sequence: CASSIDRGQYNEQFF. The CDR3 nucleotides are TGTGCCAGCAGCATCGACAGGGGGCAATACAATGAGCAGTTCTTC. Full variable domain (remainder filled in from reference TRBV7-2 and TRBJ2-1): GAGVSQSPSNKVTEKGKDVELRCDPISGHTALYWYRQSLGQGLEFLIYFQGNSAPDKSGLPSDRFSAERTGGSVSTLTIQRTQQEDSAVYLCASSIDRGQYNEQFFGPGTRLTVL.

The chain is built from TRBV6-1 and TRBJ1-1; D gene unclear. Germline V gene data show CDR1 as MNHNS and CDR2 as SASEGT. This CDR3 has 12 residues. V was shortened by 5 bases and J by 3 bases, with 7 bases between the two germline ends. CDR3 residues: CASSYAHTEAFF. The CDR3 DNA reads as TGTGCCAGCAGTTATGCCCACACTGAAGCTTTCTTT.

This clonotype has a handful of counts. J is TRBJ2-1 and V is TRBV12-3 or TRBV12-4; D remains unclear. The CDR3 is 15 amino acids. The ends were cut back, 0 bases at V and 4 bases at J, with 10 bases in the middle. CDR3 amino acids: CASSLARGAYNEQFF. In DNA form, the CDR3 reads TGTGCCAGCAGTTTAGCTCGCGGCGCGTACAATGAGCAGTTCTTC.

J is TRBJ2-1 and V is TRBV5-3; TRBD2 matches at 8 bases. TRBV5-3 is an ORF, and what it does is uncertain. After removal of 8 bases from V and 3 bases from J, the junction contained 7 bases not matched to a gene. The CDR3 runs to 14 residues. The CDR3 nucleotides read TGTGCCAGCGAAGCGGGGGTTGACTACAATGAGCAGTTCTTC. This codes for CASEAGVDYNEQFF.

This clonotype was recorded a few times. CDR3 nucleotide sequence: TGTGCCAGCAGCCCAACCAGCGGGGGGCATCAGCCCCAGCATTTT. This encodes CASSPTSGGHQPQHF. The chain employs TRBV7-2 and TRBJ1-5; D perhaps matches TRBD1 (6 bases). Deletions cut 5 bases from V and 5 bases from J, with 16 bases between. The CDR3 has 15 amino acids. CDR1 and CDR2 from the germline V gene are SGHTA and FQGNSA. Supplemented by reference TRBV7-2 and TRBJ1-5, the full variable domain reads GAGVSQSPSNKVTEKGKDVELRCDPISGHTALYWYRQSLGQGLEFLIYFQGNSAPDKSGLPSDRFSAERTGGSVSTLTIQRTQQEDSAVYLCASSPTSGGHQPQHFGDGTRLSIL.

At least ten counts were recorded for this clonotype. At one of its ends the junction is not consistent with the germline gene, which may arise from a read error. The rearrangement links TRBV7-2 to TRBJ2-5; TRBD2 might be the D (6 bases). This CDR3 comprises 13 residues. The germline V gene encodes CDR1 SGHTA and CDR2 FQGNSA. The CDR3, as DNA: TGTGCCAGCAGCATAGCGGTGAGGGGGACCCAGTACTTC. Its translation is CASSIAVRGTQYF.

V usage is TRBV15 and J usage is TRBJ1-5; D unclear. Germline values: CDR1 LNHNV, CDR2 YYDKDF (reference sequence). CDR3 length: 16 amino acids. V was shortened by 5 bases and J by 5 bases, with 19 bases between the two germline ends. In DNA form, the CDR3 reads TGTGCCACCAGCCCGGACCGCTTGTCCCCATATCAGCCCCAGCATTTT. Translated: CATSPDRLSPYQPQHF.

The table lists this clonotype with a few counts. The chain combines TRBV2 with TRBJ1-2; D perhaps matches TRBD1 (6 bases). The germline V and J ends were trimmed by 4 bases and 5 bases, with 11 bases remaining between them. This CDR3 region has 13 residues. Germline V gene data show CDR1 as SNHLY and CDR2 as FYNNEI. The CDR3 region has the DNA TGTGCCAGCAGTGTGTCAGGGGATTATGGCTACACCTTC. It yields the protein CASSVSGDYGYTF. Together with reference TRBV2 and TRBJ1-2, the CDR3 gives the full variable domain: EPEVTQTPSHQVTQMGQEVILRCVPISNHLYFYWYRQILGQKVEFLVSFYNNEISEKSEIFDDQFSVERPDGSNFTLKIRSTKLEDSAMYFCASSVSGDYGYTFGSGTRLTVV.

The table lists this clonotype with many counts. The chain has TRBV6-1 and TRBJ2-7, with D hard to call. CDR1 and CDR2 (germline): MNHNS, SASEGT. With 8 bases removed from V and 0 bases from J, the gap between germline ends came to 14 bases. The CDR3 runs to 14 residues. The CDR3 loop reads CASGPAKSSYEQYF. The CDR3 region has the DNA TGTGCCAGCGGTCCAGCAAAAAGCTCCTACGAGCAGTACTTC.

The gene calls are TRBV12-3 or TRBV12-4 and TRBJ2-1, with 10 bases that match TRBD2. With V trimmed by 5 bases and J by 7 bases, 8 bases remained unmatched. The CDR3 length is 15 residues. CDR3 amino acids: CASSASGRGKNEQFF. For the CDR3, the DNA is TGTGCCAGCAGTGCAAGCGGGAGGGGCAAAAATGAGCAGTTCTTC.

This chain joins TRBV2 and TRBJ1-6, with 9 bases matching TRBD1. The trim removed 6 bases at V and 10 bases at J, leaving 10 bases unmatched. Germline values: CDR1 SNHLY, CDR2 FYNNEI. The CDR3 extends over 15 amino acids. CDR3 in amino acids: CASSPTGGLGSPLHF. DNA for the CDR3: TGTGCCAGCAGCCCGACAGGGGGGTTAGGATCACCCCTCCACTTT.

The rearrangement uses TRBV6-1 and TRBJ2-6, with D tentatively TRBD1 or TRBD2 (5 bases each). CDR1 and CDR2 (germline): MNHNS, SASEGT. Trimming removed 7 bases from V and 0 bases from J, with 13 bases in between. The CDR3 is 16 amino acids. The CDR3 bases are TGTGCCAGCAAGAGGGGTACTATCTCTGGGGCCAACGTCCTGACTTTC. Amino acids: CASKRGTISGANVLTF.

There are a few counts of this clonotype. The chain employs TRBV7-8 and TRBJ2-5; 7 bases are shared with TRBD1. The V and J ends lost 5 bases and 7 bases, in that order; junction bases with no gene match: 7. From germline, CDR1 is SGHVS and CDR2 FQNEAQ. This CDR3 has 13 amino acids. CDR3: CASSRDSLGTQYF. DNA for the CDR3: TGTGCCAGCAGCCGGGACAGCCTGGGGACCCAGTACTTC.

The gene calls are TRBV11-2 and TRBJ1-2; D possibly corresponds to TRBD1 (5 bases). The CDR3 is 14 amino acids. Germline V gene data show CDR1 as SGHAT and CDR2 as FQNNGV. Trimming left V 5 bases short and J 4 bases short, with 14 bases between. The CDR3 spells CASSRPGRSYGYTF. The CDR3, as DNA: TGTGCCAGCAGCCGTCCAGGGAGAAGCTATGGCTACACCTTC.

The sample holds a few counts of this clonotype. V is TRBV7-2 and J is TRBJ2-1; tentatively, D is TRBD2 (5 bases). The CDR3 covers 13 residues. Germline V gene sequence: CDR1 SGHTA, CDR2 FQGNSA. V lost 5 bases, J lost 8 bases, and 13 bases lay in between. The CDR3 DNA reads as TGTGCCAGCAGCCCCCGGCGGGCCGATGAGCAGTTCTTC. Translating it yields CASSPRRADEQFF.

This clonotype was detected ten times or more. The gene calls are TRBV7-6 and TRBJ2-2; the D gene is possibly TRBD2 (6 bases). V was clipped by 6 bases and J by 6 bases, with 17 bases between them. There are 15 residues in the CDR3. CDR1 and CDR2 from the germline V gene are SGHVS and FNYEAQ. The CDR3 is CASSAGLFWSGELFF. The CDR3 nucleotides read TGTGCCAGCAGTGCGGGACTTTTCTGGTCCGGGGAGCTGTTTTTT. Together with reference TRBV7-6 and TRBJ2-2, the CDR3 gives the full variable domain: GAGVSQSPRYKVTKRGQDVALRCDPISGHVSLYWYRQALGQGPEFLTYFNYEAQQDKSGLPNDRFSAERPEGSISTLTIQRTEQRDSAMYRCASSAGLFWSGELFFGEGSRLTVL.

This clonotype appeared a single time. The chain is built from TRBV20-1 and TRBJ2-1; TRBD2 agrees at 11 bases. V lost 6 bases to trimming and J lost 2 bases; unmatched junction nucleotides: 3. Germline V gene data show CDR1 as DFQATT and CDR2 as SNEGSKA (reference sequence). The length of the CDR3 is 14 residues. CDR3 sequence reads: CSARSGGAYNEQFF. The CDR3, as DNA: TGCAGTGCCCGTAGCGGGGGGGCCTACAATGAGCAGTTCTTC.

This chain connects TRBV12-3 or TRBV12-4 to TRBJ2-7, with 7 bases aligning to TRBD1. The ends lost 4 bases at V and 9 bases at J; junction bases unmatched: 24. CDR3 size: 18 residues. This chain's CDR3 is CASSSSVTWTGPPDGQYF. The CDR3 nucleotides read TGTGCCAGCAGTTCCAGTGTTACTTGGACAGGTCCTCCAGATGGGCAGTACTTC.

This clonotype was detected only a few times. V and J are TRBV7-2 and TRBJ1-3; 7 bases line up with TRBD1. CDR1 and CDR2 (germline): SGHTA, FQGNSA. This CDR3 spans 15 amino acids. V was pared by 5 bases and J by 0 bases, with 4 bases of the junction left unmatched. In DNA, the CDR3 is TGTGCCAGCAGCACTCGGGACAGCTCTGGAAACACCATATATTTT. As protein: CASSTRDSSGNTIYF.

This clonotype rates as medium-sized. DNA for the CDR3: TGTGCCAGCAGCCAAGATCCCGGACTAGCGGGAACCGGGGAGCTGTTTTTT. The encoded protein is CASSQDPGLAGTGELFF. The genes are TRBV4-2 and TRBJ2-2, with 12 bases lining up with TRBD2. The V gene's germline CDR1 is LGHNA and CDR2 YNFKEQ. With 0 bases clipped from V and 5 bases from J, the junction kept 4 bases outside the gene matches. This CDR3 spans 17 amino acids.

This clonotype was counted between two and nine times. The genes are TRBV6-1 and TRBJ2-7; 10 bases agree with TRBD2. The CDR3 is 15 amino acids. Germline V gene sequence: CDR1 MNHNS, CDR2 SASEGT. The V gene end was trimmed by 7 bases and the J gene end by 0 bases; junction bases not matched to a gene: 6. CDR3 in DNA: TGTGCCAGCAATTTAGCGGGAGGAAACTCCTACGAGCAGTACTTC. Translation: CASNLAGGNSYEQYF.

The CDR3 protein is CASSLSRGSNQPQHF. The CDR3 region has the DNA TGTGCCAGCAGCTTATCTCGGGGGAGCAATCAGCCCCAGCATTTT. The V call is TRBV11-2, the J call TRBJ1-5; tentatively, D is TRBD1 (5 bases). V dropped 2 bases and J dropped 1 base, with 9 bases sitting between them. The germline V gene has CDR1 SGHAT and CDR2 FQNNGV. The CDR3 runs 15 residues.

This clonotype was found many times. The chain recombines TRBV7-2 with TRBJ2-7; TRBD2 matches 7 bases. Germline V gives CDR1 SGHTA, CDR2 FQGNSA. The CDR3 runs to 15 residues. V shed 5 bases and J 0 bases; nucleotides not matched to a gene: 7. The CDR3 DNA reads TGTGCCAGCAGCCCCCGGTTAGCGGGCTCCTACGAGCAGTACTTC. It is translated as CASSPRLAGSYEQYF.